This TCR beta chain was identified during a study of control samples from healthy donors and cancer patients. The assay was immunoSEQ multiplex PCR, and TCRdb's table has in-frame clones only and misses some. Among 110,000 or so clones, almost 85% were seen once, and the ten largest hold 5% to 8.5%. The germline V gene encodes CDR1 SGDLS and CDR2 YYNGEE. This CDR3 has 14 residues. The trim removed 4 bases at V and 0 bases at J, leaving 1 base unmatched. This clone ranks as medium-sized. The sample contains more than one DNA sequence encoding this CDR3. V is TRBV9 and J is TRBJ1-5; 7 bases are shared with TRBD1. Material for sequencing was blood. This TCR came from a man aged 18 to 30 in good health. The CDR3 sequence: CASSKGASNQPQHF. Written as DNA, the CDR3 is TGTGCCAGCAGCAAGGGGGCTAGCAATCAGCCCCAGCATTTT. The full variable domain, rest sourced from reference TRBV9 and TRBJ1-5, is DSGVTQTPKHLITATGQRVTLRCSPRSGDLSVYWYQQSLDQGLQFLIQYYNGEERAKGNILERFSAQQFPDLHSELNLSSLELGDSALYFCASSKGASNQPQHFGDGTRLSIL.